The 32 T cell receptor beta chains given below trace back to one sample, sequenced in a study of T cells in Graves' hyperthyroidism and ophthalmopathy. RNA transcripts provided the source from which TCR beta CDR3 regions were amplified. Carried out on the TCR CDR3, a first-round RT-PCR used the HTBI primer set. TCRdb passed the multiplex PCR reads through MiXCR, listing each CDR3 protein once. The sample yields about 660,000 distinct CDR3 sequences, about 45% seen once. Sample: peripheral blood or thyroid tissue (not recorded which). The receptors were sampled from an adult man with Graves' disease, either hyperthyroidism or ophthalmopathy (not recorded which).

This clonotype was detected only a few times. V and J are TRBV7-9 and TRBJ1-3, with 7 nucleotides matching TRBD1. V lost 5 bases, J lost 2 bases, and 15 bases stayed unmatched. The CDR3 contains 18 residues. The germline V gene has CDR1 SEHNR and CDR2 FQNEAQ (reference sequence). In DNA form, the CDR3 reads TGTGCCAGCAGCCCCGGACAGGTCTCCTTAGAGGCTGGAAACACCATATATTTT. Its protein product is CASSPGQVSLEAGNTIYF.

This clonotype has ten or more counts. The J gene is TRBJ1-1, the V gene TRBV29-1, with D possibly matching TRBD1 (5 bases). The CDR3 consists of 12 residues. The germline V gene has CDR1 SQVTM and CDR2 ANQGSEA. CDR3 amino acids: CNAGRTNTEAFF. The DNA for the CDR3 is TGCAACGCGGGACGGACGAACACTGAAGCTTTCTTT. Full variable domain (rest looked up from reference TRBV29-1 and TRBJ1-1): SAVISQKPSRDICQRGTSLTIQCQVDSQVTMMFWYRQQPGQSLTLIATANQGSEATYESGFVIDKFPISRPNLTFSTLTVSNMSPEDSSIYLCNAGRTNTEAFFGQGTRLTVV.

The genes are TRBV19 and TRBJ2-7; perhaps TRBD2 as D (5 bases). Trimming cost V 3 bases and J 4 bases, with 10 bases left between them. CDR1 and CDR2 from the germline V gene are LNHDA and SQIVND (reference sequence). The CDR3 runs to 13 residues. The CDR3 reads CASSMEAYYEQYF. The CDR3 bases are TGTGCCAGTAGTATGGAGGCGTATTACGAGCAGTACTTC.

In nucleotides, the CDR3 is TGTGCCAGTAGCCAAGAATACAGGGTGGGACAGCCCCAGCATTTT. Translating it yields CASSQEYRVGQPQHF. The rearrangement uses TRBV19 and TRBJ1-5, with TRBD1 as a possible D gene (6 bases). This CDR3 spans 15 amino acids. V lost 6 bases and J lost 7, with 19 bases in between. Germline values: CDR1 LNHDA, CDR2 SQIVND (reference sequence).

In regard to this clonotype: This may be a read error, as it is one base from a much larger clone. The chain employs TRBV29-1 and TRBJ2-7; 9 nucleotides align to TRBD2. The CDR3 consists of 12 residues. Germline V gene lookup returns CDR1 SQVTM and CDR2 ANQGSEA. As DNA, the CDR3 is TGCAGCGTACGACTAGCGGAGTACGAGCGGTACTTC. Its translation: CSVRLAEYERYF.

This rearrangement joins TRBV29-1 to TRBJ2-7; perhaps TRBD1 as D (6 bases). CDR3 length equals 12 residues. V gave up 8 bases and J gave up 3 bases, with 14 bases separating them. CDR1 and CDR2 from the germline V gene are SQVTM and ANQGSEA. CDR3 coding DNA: TGCAGCTTGGAAGGGGGATTCTACGAGCAGTACTTC. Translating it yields CSLEGGFYEQYF.

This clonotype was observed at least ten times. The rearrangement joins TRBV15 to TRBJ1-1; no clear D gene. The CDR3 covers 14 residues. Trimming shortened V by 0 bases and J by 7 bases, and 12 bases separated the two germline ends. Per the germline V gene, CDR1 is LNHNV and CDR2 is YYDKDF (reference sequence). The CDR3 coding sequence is TGTGCCACCAGCAGAGATGTGGGCTGGGGTGAAGCTTTCTTT. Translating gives CATSRDVGWGEAFF. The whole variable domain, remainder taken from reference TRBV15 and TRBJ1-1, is DAMVIQNPRYQVTQFGKPVTLSCSQTLNHNVMYWYQQKSSQAPKLLFHYYDKDFNNEADTPDNFQSRRPNTSFCFLDIRSPGLGDTAMYLCATSRDVGWGEAFFGQGTRLTVV.

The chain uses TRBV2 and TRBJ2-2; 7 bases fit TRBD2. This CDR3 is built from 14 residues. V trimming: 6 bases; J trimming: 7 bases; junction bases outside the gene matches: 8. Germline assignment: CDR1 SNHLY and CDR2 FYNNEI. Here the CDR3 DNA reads TGTGCCAGCAGCCACGCCCGGACTAGCGGGGAGCTGTTTTTT. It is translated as CASSHARTSGELFF.

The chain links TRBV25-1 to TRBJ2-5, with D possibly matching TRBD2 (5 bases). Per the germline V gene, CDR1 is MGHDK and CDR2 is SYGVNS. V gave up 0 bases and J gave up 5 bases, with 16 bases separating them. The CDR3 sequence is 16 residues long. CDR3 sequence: CASSEYRVRAGETQYF. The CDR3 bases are TGTGCCAGCAGTGAATATCGGGTTCGGGCGGGTGAGACCCAGTACTTC. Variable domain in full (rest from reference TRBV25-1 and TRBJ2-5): EADIYQTPRYLVIGTGKKITLECSQTMGHDKMYWYQQDPGMELHLIHYSYGVNSTEKGDLSSESTVSRIRTEHFPLTLESARPSHTSQYLCASSEYRVRAGETQYFGPGTRLLVL.

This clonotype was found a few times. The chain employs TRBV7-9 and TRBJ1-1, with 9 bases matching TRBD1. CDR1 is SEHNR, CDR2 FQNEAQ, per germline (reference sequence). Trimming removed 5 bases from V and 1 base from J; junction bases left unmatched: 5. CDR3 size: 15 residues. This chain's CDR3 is CASSPTGGGNTEAFF. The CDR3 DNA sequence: TGTGCCAGCAGCCCGACAGGGGGGGGGAACACTGAAGCTTTCTTT.

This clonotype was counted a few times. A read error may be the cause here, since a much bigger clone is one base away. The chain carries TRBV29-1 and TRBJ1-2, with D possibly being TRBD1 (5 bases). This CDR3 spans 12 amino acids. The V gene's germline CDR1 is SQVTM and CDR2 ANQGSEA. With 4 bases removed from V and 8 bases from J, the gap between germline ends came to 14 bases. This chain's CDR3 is CSVGGDPRGYTF. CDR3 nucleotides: TGCAGCGTTGGTGGGGACCCTCGAGGCTACACCTTC.

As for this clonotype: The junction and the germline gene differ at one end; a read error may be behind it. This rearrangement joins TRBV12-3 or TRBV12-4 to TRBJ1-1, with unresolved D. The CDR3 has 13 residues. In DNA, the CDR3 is TGTGCCAGCAGTTTAGCGCCGAACACTAAAGCTTTCTTT. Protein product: CASSLAPNTKAFF.

The CDR3 protein is CASSFWSGEYEQYF. The CDR3, as DNA: TGTGCCAGCAGCTTCTGGTCCGGGGAGTACGAGCAGTACTTC. The chain links TRBV7-2 to TRBJ2-7; tentative D call: TRBD2 (5 bases). Trimming removed 3 bases at V and 4 bases at J, with 13 bases between. The CDR3 is made up of 14 amino acids. Germline CDR1 reads SGHTA; CDR2 reads FQGNSA.

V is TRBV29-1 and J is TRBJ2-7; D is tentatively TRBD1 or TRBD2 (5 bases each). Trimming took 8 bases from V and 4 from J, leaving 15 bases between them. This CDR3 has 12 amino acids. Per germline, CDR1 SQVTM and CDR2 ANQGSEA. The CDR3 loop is CSSLLGTYEQYF. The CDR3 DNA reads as TGCAGCAGTTTACTGGGGACGTACGAGCAGTACTTC.

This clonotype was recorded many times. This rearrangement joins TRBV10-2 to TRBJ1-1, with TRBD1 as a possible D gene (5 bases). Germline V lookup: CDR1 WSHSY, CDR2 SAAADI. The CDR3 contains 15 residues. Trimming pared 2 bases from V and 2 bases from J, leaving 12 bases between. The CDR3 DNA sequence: TGCGCCAGCAGTGAGCTCTCGGGGCGCAACACTGAAGCTTTCTTT. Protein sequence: CASSELSGRNTEAFF.

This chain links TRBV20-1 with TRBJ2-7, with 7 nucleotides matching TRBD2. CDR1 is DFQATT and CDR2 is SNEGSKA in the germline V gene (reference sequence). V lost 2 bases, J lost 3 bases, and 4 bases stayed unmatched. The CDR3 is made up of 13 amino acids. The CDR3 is CSARRRGYYEQYF. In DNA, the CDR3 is TGCAGTGCTAGAAGGCGGGGGTACTACGAGCAGTACTTC.

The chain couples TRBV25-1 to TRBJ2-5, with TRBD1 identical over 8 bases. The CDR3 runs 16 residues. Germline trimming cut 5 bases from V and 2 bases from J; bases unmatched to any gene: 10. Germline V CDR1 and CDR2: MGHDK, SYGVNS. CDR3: CASSPYGTGRQETQYF. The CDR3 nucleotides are TGTGCCAGCAGTCCATACGGGACAGGACGGCAAGAGACCCAGTACTTC.

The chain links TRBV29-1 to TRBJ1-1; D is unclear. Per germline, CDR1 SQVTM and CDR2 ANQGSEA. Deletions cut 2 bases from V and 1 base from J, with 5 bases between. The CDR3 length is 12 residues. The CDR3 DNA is TGCAGCGTTGAAACTCAGAACACTGAAGCTTTCTTT. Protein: CSVETQNTEAFF.

CDR3 residues: CAIAPGGRDIAPLHF. The CDR3 region has the DNA TGTGCCATCGCCCCAGGAGGCAGGGATATAGCACCCCTCCACTTT. The J gene is TRBJ1-6, the V gene TRBV10-3, with D possibly being TRBD1 (5 bases). Germline V gives CDR1 ENHRY, CDR2 SYGVKD. Trimming took 8 bases from V and 11 from J, leaving 22 bases between them. The CDR3 extends over 15 amino acids.

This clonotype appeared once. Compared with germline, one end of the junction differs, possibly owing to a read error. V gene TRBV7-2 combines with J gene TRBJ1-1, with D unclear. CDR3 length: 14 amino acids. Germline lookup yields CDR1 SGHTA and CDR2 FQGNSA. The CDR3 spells CVSVPGNGNTEAFF. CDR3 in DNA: TGTGTCAGCGTCCCGGGGAACGGGAACACTGAAGCTTTCTTT. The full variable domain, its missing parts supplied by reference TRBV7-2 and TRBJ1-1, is GAGVSQSPSNKVTEKGKDVELRCDPISGHTALYWYRQSLGQGLEFLIYFQGNSAPDKSGLPSDRFSAERTGGSVSTLTIQRTQQEDSAVYLCVSVPGNGNTEAFFGQGTRLTVV.

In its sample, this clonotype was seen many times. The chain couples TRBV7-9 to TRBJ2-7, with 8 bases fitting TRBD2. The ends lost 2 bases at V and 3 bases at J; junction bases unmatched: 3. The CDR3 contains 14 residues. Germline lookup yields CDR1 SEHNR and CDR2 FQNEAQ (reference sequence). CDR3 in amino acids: CASSLREGYYEQYF. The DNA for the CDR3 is TGTGCCAGCAGCTTACGGGAGGGATACTACGAGCAGTACTTC. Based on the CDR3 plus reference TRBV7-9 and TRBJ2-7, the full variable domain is DTGVSQNPRHKITKRGQNVTFRCDPISEHNRLYWYRQTLGQGPEFLTYFQNEAQLEKSRLLSDRFSAERPKGSFSTLEIQRTEQGDSAMYLCASSLREGYYEQYFGPGTRLTVT.

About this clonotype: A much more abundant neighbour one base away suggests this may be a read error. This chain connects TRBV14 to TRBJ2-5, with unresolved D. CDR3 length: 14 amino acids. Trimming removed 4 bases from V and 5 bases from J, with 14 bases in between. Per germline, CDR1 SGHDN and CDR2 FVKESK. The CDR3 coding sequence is TGTGCCAGCAGCCCGTTAGGACGTACGGAGACCCAGTACTTC. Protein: CASSPLGRTETQYF.

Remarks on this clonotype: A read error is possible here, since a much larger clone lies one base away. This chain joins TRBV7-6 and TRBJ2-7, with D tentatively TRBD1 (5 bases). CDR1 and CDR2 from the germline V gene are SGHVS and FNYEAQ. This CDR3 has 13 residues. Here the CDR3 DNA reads TGTGCCAGCAGCTTAGGCAGGGCCTACAAGCAGTACTTC. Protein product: CASSLGRAYKQYF.

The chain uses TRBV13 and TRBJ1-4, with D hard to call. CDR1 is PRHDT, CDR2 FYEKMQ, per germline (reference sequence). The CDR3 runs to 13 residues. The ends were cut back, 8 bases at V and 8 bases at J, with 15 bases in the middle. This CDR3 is CASRDSLGEKLFF. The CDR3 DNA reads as TGTGCCAGCCGAGACTCCTTAGGGGAAAAACTGTTTTTT.

CDR3 sequence: CATSDFQLAGNTGELFF. DNA for the CDR3: TGTGCCACCAGTGATTTCCAACTAGCGGGAAACACCGGGGAGCTGTTTTTT. The chain uses TRBV24-1 and TRBJ2-2, with 10 bases aligning to TRBD2. Losses at the gene ends were 1 base for V and 2 bases for J; bases not matched to a gene: 3. CDR3 length equals 17 residues. CDR1 and CDR2 from the germline V gene are KGHDR and SFDVKD.

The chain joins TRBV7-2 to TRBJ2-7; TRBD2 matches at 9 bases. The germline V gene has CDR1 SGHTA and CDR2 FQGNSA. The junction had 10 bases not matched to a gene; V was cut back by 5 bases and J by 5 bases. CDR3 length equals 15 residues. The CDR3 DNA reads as TGTGCCAGCAGCCCACGAGGCGGGGGGGTGGACGAGCAGTACTTC. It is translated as CASSPRGGGVDEQYF.

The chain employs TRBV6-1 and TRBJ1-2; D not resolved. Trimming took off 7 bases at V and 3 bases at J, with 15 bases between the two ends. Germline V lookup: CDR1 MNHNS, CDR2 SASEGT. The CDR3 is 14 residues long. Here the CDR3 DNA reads TGTGCCAGCAACACGGGCGGAGCCTACTATGGCTACACCTTC. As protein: CASNTGGAYYGYTF.

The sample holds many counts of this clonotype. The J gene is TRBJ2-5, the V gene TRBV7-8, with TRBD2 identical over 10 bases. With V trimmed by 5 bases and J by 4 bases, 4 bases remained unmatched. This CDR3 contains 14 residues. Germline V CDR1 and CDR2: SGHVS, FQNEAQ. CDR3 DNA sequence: TGTGCCAGCAGCCTCAGGACTAGCGGAGAGACCCAGTACTTC. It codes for CASSLRTSGETQYF.

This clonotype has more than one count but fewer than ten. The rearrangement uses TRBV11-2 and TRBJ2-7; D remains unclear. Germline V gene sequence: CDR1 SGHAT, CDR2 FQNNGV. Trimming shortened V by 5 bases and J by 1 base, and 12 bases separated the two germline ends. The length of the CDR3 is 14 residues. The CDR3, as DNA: TGTGCCAGCAGCCCTAAGGCGTATTCCTACGAGCAGTACTTC. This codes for CASSPKAYSYEQYF.

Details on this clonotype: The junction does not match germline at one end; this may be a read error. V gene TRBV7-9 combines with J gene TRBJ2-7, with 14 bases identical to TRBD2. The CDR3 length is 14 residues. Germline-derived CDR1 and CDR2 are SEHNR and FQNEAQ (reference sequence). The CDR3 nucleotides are TGTACCAGCAGCTTGGGACTAGCGGGAGACGAGCAGTACTTC. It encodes CTSSLGLAGDEQYF.

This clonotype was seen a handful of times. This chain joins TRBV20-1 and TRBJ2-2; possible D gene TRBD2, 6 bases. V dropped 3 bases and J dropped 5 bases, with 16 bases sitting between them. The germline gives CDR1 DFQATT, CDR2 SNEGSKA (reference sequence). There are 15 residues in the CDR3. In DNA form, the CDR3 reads TGCAGTGCTAGGCAGGCACCCGGAGGGACCGGGGAGCTGTTTTTT. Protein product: CSARQAPGGTGELFF.

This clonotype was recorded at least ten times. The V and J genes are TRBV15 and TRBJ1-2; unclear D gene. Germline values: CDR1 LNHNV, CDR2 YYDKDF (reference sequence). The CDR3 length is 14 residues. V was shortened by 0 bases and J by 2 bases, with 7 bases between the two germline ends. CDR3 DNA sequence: TGTGCCACCAGCAGAGAGGACCCAAACTATGGCTACACCTTC. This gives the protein CATSREDPNYGYTF.